One and the same sample provided the 30 T cell receptor beta chains below, sequenced in a study of cytomegalovirus exposure and HLA in healthy donors. A multiplex PCR was run with 60 Vbeta primers and 13 Jbeta primers. Assay: immunoSEQ multiplex PCR; the TCRdb copy retains only in-frame clones and omits some. Found here are around 67,000 clones, approximately 80% of them singletons; the top ten hold 7.5% to 9%. The sequenced sample was PBMCs. Receptors were obtained from a young man in good health and CMV-seropositive.

This clone was picked up a small number of times. J is TRBJ1-5 and V is TRBV4-1, with 8 bases that match TRBD1. V lost 0 bases and J lost 2; bases outside the gene matches: 9. CDR3 length: 18 residues. Germline V CDR1 and CDR2: MGHRA, YSYEKL. The CDR3 reads CASSQDSPDRVGNQPQHF. The CDR3 DNA follows: TGCGCCAGCAGCCAAGATTCCCCGGACAGGGTGGGCAATCAGCCCCAGCATTTT.

This chain joins TRBV6-1 and TRBJ2-4; 9 nucleotides match TRBD1. The CDR3 spans 13 residues. The V gene's germline CDR1 is MNHNS and CDR2 SASEGT. Germline trimming cut 6 bases from V and 9 bases from J; bases unmatched to any gene: 6. DNA for the CDR3: TGTGCCAGCAGCGGACAGGGGCTCGGCATTCAGTACTTC. Its translation: CASSGQGLGIQYF.

This chain joins TRBV5-1 and TRBJ1-4, with a tentative D call TRBD1 (5 bases). With 4 bases removed from V and 7 bases from J, the gap between germline ends came to 14 bases. The CDR3 consists of 14 residues. The V gene's germline CDR1 is SGHRS and CDR2 YFSETQ. The CDR3 loop reads CASSEKGPGEKLFF. The CDR3 region has the DNA TGCGCCAGCAGCGAGAAGGGGCCGGGTGAAAAACTGTTTTTT.

The chain employs TRBV6-6 and TRBJ2-7; D is uncertain. Between the trimmed V and J ends, which lost 7 bases and 4 bases, there was a span of 20 bases. This CDR3 spans 15 amino acids. Germline V gives CDR1 MNHNY, CDR2 SVGAGI (reference sequence). CDR3 DNA sequence: TGTGCCAGCACAGACCTCGACACCCTCCGATACGAGCAGTACGTC. Encoded protein: CASTDLDTLRYEQYV.

This rearrangement joins TRBV6-5 to TRBJ1-1; D is uncertain. V lost 0 bases to trimming and J lost 0 bases, with 5 bases between them. CDR1 and CDR2 (germline): MNHEY, SVGAGI. This CDR3 is built from 14 residues. The CDR3 DNA sequence: TGTGCCAGCAGTTACTCCGGGTTGAACACTGAAGCTTTCTTT. Its translation is CASSYSGLNTEAFF.

This chain links TRBV11-2 with TRBJ2-1; TRBD2 matches 10 bases. Germline V lookup: CDR1 SGHAT, CDR2 FQNNGV. J lost 4 bases, V lost 3 bases, and 3 bases had no gene match. The CDR3 spans 15 residues. The CDR3 DNA is TGTGCCAGCAGCTTGACTAGCGGGCTGTACAATGAGCAGTTCTTC. Translation gives CASSLTSGLYNEQFF.

The rearrangement joins TRBV7-2 to TRBJ2-1; TRBD2 matches 11 bases. Losses at the gene ends were 5 bases for V and 1 base for J; bases not matched to a gene: 4. Germline loops: CDR1 SGHTA, CDR2 FQGNSA. The CDR3 sequence is 16 residues long. CDR3 sequence: CASSGLAGGSYNEQFF. CDR3 bases: TGTGCCAGCAGCGGCTTAGCGGGGGGGTCCTACAATGAGCAGTTCTTC.

The chain joins TRBV10-1 to TRBJ2-2, with no clear D. Germline CDR1 and CDR2: WNHNN and SYGVQD (reference sequence). The CDR3 is made up of 14 amino acids. V was clipped by 3 bases and J by 0 bases, with 5 bases between them. CDR3 region: CASSDGANTGELFF. The CDR3 DNA sequence: TGCGCCAGCAGTGATGGAGCGAACACCGGGGAGCTGTTTTTT.

The rearrangement uses TRBV10-3 and TRBJ2-1, with D tentatively TRBD2 (6 bases). The CDR3 totals 12 residues. Germline-derived CDR1 and CDR2 are ENHRY and SYGVKD. V lost 9 bases, J lost 9 bases, and 15 bases lay in between. DNA for the CDR3: TGTGCCATTAGGACCCGAGCGGGTGAGCAGTTCTTC. Translation: CAIRTRAGEQFF.

The genes are TRBV30 and TRBJ1-6, with TRBD1 identical over 8 bases. Germline loops: CDR1 GTSNPN, CDR2 SVGIG (reference sequence). The junction had 2 bases not matched to a gene; V was cut back by 0 bases and J by 7 bases. The CDR3 has 14 amino acids. CDR3 residues: CAWSVQGGNSPLHF. The DNA for the CDR3 is TGTGCCTGGAGTGTACAGGGGGGGAATTCACCCCTCCACTTT.

The chain joins TRBV6-1 to TRBJ1-5; D remains unclear. The germline V and J ends were trimmed by 8 bases and 7 bases, with 12 bases remaining between them. Germline V gives CDR1 MNHNS, CDR2 SASEGT. The length of the CDR3 is 12 residues. The CDR3 protein is CASLPPGQPQHF. CDR3 DNA sequence: TGTGCCAGCCTCCCCCCGGGGCAGCCCCAGCATTTT.

J is TRBJ1-1 and V is TRBV7-2; D call uncertain. The CDR3 spans 13 residues. V gave up 5 bases and J gave up 3 bases, with 10 bases separating them. Germline assignment: CDR1 SGHTA and CDR2 FQGNSA. CDR3 protein: CASSPRADTEAFF. The CDR3 nucleotides read TGTGCCAGCAGCCCGAGGGCGGACACTGAAGCTTTCTTT.

The chain carries TRBV4-2 and TRBJ1-1, with 11 bases that match TRBD1. CDR3 size: 17 residues. Germline assignment: CDR1 LGHNA and CDR2 YNFKEQ. After removal of 0 bases from V and 3 bases from J, the junction contained 6 bases not matched to a gene. Written as DNA, the CDR3 is TGTGCCAGCAGCCAAGATCGGACAGGGGGCTTGTACACTGAAGCTTTCTTT. Its protein is CASSQDRTGGLYTEAFF.

The rearrangement links TRBV13 to TRBJ1-1; 8 bases map to TRBD1. The germline gives CDR1 PRHDT, CDR2 FYEKMQ (reference sequence). Losses at the gene ends were 5 bases for V and 1 base for J; bases not matched to a gene: 6. The CDR3 consists of 15 residues. The CDR3 sequence is CASSPWTGPNTEAFF. The CDR3 coding sequence is TGTGCCAGCAGCCCTTGGACAGGGCCGAACACTGAAGCTTTCTTT.

The CDR3 DNA follows: TGTGCCAGCAGCTTTTGGCAGGGGGAGCTGTTTTTT. It encodes CASSFWQGELFF. The chain is built from TRBV11-2 and TRBJ2-2; D is unclear. The CDR3 sequence is 12 residues long. Germline loops: CDR1 SGHAT, CDR2 FQNNGV. V dropped 3 bases and J dropped 8 bases, with 7 bases sitting between them.

The rearrangement links TRBV6-1 to TRBJ2-7; D uncertain. V was shortened by 7 bases and J by 0 bases, with 10 bases between the two germline ends. The CDR3 extends over 13 amino acids. Germline CDR1 and CDR2: MNHNS and SASEGT. The CDR3 loop is CASKESGSYEQYF. CDR3 coding DNA: TGTGCCAGCAAGGAGTCCGGCTCCTACGAGCAGTACTTC.

The rearrangement links TRBV2 to TRBJ1-1; 7 nucleotides line up with TRBD1. Trimming at V came to 6 bases and at J to 0 bases, leaving 10 bases not matched to a gene. The CDR3 has 16 residues. CDR1 and CDR2 from the germline V gene are SNHLY and FYNNEI. CDR3: CASRDSLDRVNTEAFF. The CDR3 DNA sequence: TGTGCCAGCAGGGACAGTCTCGACAGGGTGAACACTGAAGCTTTCTTT.

The chain carries TRBV9 and TRBJ1-1; tentatively, D is TRBD1 (6 bases). CDR3 length: 14 residues. Trimming stripped 2 bases from V and 0 bases from J, with 8 bases between. From germline, CDR1 is SGDLS and CDR2 YYNGEE. As DNA, the CDR3 is TGTGCCAGCAGCGTGAGACAGGTGAACACTGAAGCTTTCTTT. Translating it yields CASSVRQVNTEAFF.

This clone was seen more than once but under ten times. The chain employs TRBV11-2 and TRBJ2-5; a possible D gene is TRBD2 (5 bases). V was pared by 5 bases and J by 4 bases, with 11 bases between. This CDR3 has 13 amino acids. The germline gives CDR1 SGHAT, CDR2 FQNNGV. The CDR3 sequence: CASSRDRGETQYF. The DNA of the CDR3 is TGTGCCAGCAGCCGCGACCGGGGAGAGACCCAGTACTTC.

The rearrangement links TRBV4-2 to TRBJ2-7, with 13 bases lining up with TRBD2. The length of the CDR3 is 16 residues. The germline V gene has CDR1 LGHNA and CDR2 YNFKEQ. J lost 5 bases, V lost 0 bases, and 4 bases had no gene match. The CDR3 protein is CASSQDRTSGSDEQYF. CDR3 bases: TGTGCCAGCAGCCAAGATCGGACTAGCGGGAGCGACGAGCAGTACTTC.

This chain links TRBV27 with TRBJ2-1, with D possibly TRBD1 on 6 matching bases. Germline V gene sequence: CDR1 MNHEY, CDR2 SMNVEV (reference sequence). V gave up 0 bases and J gave up 8 bases, with 11 bases separating them. This CDR3 is built from 14 residues. The CDR3 nucleotides read TGTGCCAGCAGTTTATCGTGGCAGGGGTATGAGCAGTTCTTC. Translation: CASSLSWQGYEQFF.

CDR3 DNA: TGTGCCAGCAGTTTACAGGGACAGGTATACGAGCAGTACTTC. Residues: CASSLQGQVYEQYF. The chain is built from TRBV27 and TRBJ2-7, with 8 bases lining up with TRBD1. Germline V gives CDR1 MNHEY, CDR2 SMNVEV (reference sequence). The V gene end was trimmed by 2 bases and the J gene end by 4 bases; junction bases not matched to a gene: 4. The CDR3 is 14 residues long.

The V gene is TRBV30, the J gene TRBJ2-3; D unclear. V was trimmed by 8 bases and J by 6 bases, leaving 9 bases between them. The CDR3 totals 10 residues. From germline, CDR1 is GTSNPN and CDR2 SVGIG (reference sequence). CDR3: CAGYEDTQYF. The DNA of the CDR3 is TGTGCCGGTTATGAGGATACGCAGTATTTT.

The chain employs TRBV9 and TRBJ1-4, with D uncertain. CDR1 and CDR2 from the germline V gene are SGDLS and YYNGEE. CDR3 length equals 13 residues. Trimming pared 4 bases from V and 0 bases from J, leaving 4 bases between. The CDR3 protein is CASSPTTNEKLFF. The CDR3 DNA reads TGTGCCAGCAGCCCCACAACTAATGAAAAACTGTTTTTT.

This clone has a handful of counts. The V and J genes are TRBV5-4 and TRBJ2-3; 9 bases fit TRBD1. Trimming cost V 7 bases and J 1 base; bases outside gene matches: 4. The CDR3 has 14 residues. Germline V gene data show CDR1 as SGHNT and CDR2 as YYREEE (reference sequence). The CDR3 sequence is CASQRDRGTDTQYF. The CDR3 bases are TGTGCCAGCCAAAGGGACAGGGGCACAGATACGCAGTATTTT.

Comment on this clone: This sample includes further DNA sequences coding for the same CDR3. The chain has TRBV10-3 and TRBJ2-1, with a tentative D call TRBD2 (6 bases). The CDR3 extends over 16 amino acids. Germline lookup yields CDR1 ENHRY and CDR2 SYGVKD. Trimming removed 0 bases from V and 1 base from J, with 10 bases in between. The CDR3 is CAISESGGGSYNEQFF. DNA of the CDR3: TGTGCCATCAGTGAGTCGGGTGGGGGGTCCTACAATGAGCAGTTCTTC.

Here the CDR3 DNA reads TGTGCCAGCAGCCACGGACTAGCCGGTGAGCAGTTCTTC. It is translated as CASSHGLAGEQFF. The chain recombines TRBV7-2 with TRBJ2-1; the match to TRBD2 covers 8 bases. Germline values: CDR1 SGHTA, CDR2 FQGNSA. V dropped 5 bases and J dropped 9; count of bases not matched to a gene: 6. The CDR3 contains 13 residues.

Here the CDR3 DNA reads TGTGCCAGCAGTGAATATAGGGGGAGTGAGAACACTGAAGCTTTCTTT. It yields the protein CASSEYRGSENTEAFF. The V and J genes are TRBV25-1 and TRBJ1-1, with TRBD1 as a possible D gene (6 bases). V shed 0 bases and J shed 1 base, with 12 bases lying between them. The CDR3 loop spans 16 amino acids. Germline values: CDR1 MGHDK, CDR2 SYGVNS.

This CDR3 reads CACQTGNSNQPQHF. The CDR3 coding sequence is TGTGCCTGCCAGACAGGGAATAGCAATCAGCCCCAGCATTTT. The rearrangement links TRBV30 to TRBJ1-5; the match to TRBD1 covers 7 bases. Germline assignment: CDR1 GTSNPN and CDR2 SVGIG (reference sequence). The length of the CDR3 is 14 residues. After removal of 6 bases from V and 0 bases from J, the junction contained 5 bases not matched to a gene.

The genes are TRBV6-5 and TRBJ1-5; D ambiguous. CDR3 length equals 15 residues. Germline V gives CDR1 MNHEY, CDR2 SVGAGI. V dropped 6 bases and J dropped 0 bases, with 12 bases sitting between them. DNA for the CDR3: TGTGCCAGCAGCCTTTCAGGTTATAGCAATCAGCCCCAGCATTTT. Translation: CASSLSGYSNQPQHF.